This section outlines one T cell receptor (beta chain) sequence together with its context. Antigen unknown. J gave up 5 bases and V 10 bases, and 9 bases lay outside the gene matches. The length of the CDR3 is 13 residues. The data derive from a study of blood T cells in healthy people across ages. Study context: About one barcoded beta molecule was captured per two T cells (by template switching). Study conclusions and caveats: With age, beta diversity per million T cells declined roughly linearly, significantly by around 43. The lack of PBMC sorting stopped any conclusive naive versus antigen-experienced comparison. Diversity estimates from one million T cells were considered underestimates.

The authors ran a second PCR of 7 to 11 cycles using a sample-barcoded 5' primer and a J-beta primer mix. Each CDR3 protein gets one entry after TCRdb re-called the 5' RACE reads with MiXCR. This sample yields about 1.1 million distinct CDR3 sequences, of which under 40% are seen a single time; around 14% belongs to the top ten. The sequenced sample was blood. The rearrangement links TRBV12-3 or TRBV12-4 to TRBJ1-1; 8 bases map to TRBD1. The TCR was taken from a young man in good health. The CDR3 is CATQLTGVTEAFF. CDR3 coding DNA: TGTGCCACCCAACTGACAGGGGTTACTGAAGCTTTCTTT.